This T cell receptor (beta chain) was identified in a study of blood T cell repertoires in COVID-19. Looking at the study overall: Acute-phase and convalescent COVID-19 samples originated in the United States, Italy and Spain. PBMCs, B-cell-depleted T cells, or T cells were the source of the cDNA or gDNA that made up the material.

There are 16 residues in the CDR3. Unmatched junction bases numbered 2, after V lost 0 bases and J lost 0 bases. Germline CDR1 and CDR2: SGHRS and YFSETQ. As processed by the authors: For nucleated cells, counts were estimated from reference gene primer amplification. Libraries were prepared by immunoSEQ multiplex PCR; TCRdb keeps only in-frame clonotypes and omits some of them. Clone size and the V and J calls come from that table; the DNA yielded D and trimming. Among around 170,000 clones listed, under 85% were seen once. A Seattle source enrolled patients during active infection and followed them longitudinally.

This rearrangement joins TRBV5-1 to TRBJ1-4; 7 bases fit TRBD1. The clonotype originates from a woman in her sixties or seventies with COVID-19, enrolled during active disease. The sample taken for sequencing was peripheral blood. The CDR3 DNA reads as TGCGCCAGCAGCTTGGTAACAGGGGCAACTAATGAAAAACTGTTTTTT. Its translation is CASSLVTGATNEKLFF.